This T cell receptor beta chain was profiled in a study of cytomegalovirus exposure and HLA in healthy donors. Produced via immunoSEQ multiplex PCR; TCRdb's table is partial and in-frame only. This table has a few hundred thousand clones, roughly 86% appearing once. From germline, CDR1 is MDHEN and CDR2 SYDVKM. CDR3 length equals 15 residues. After removal of 5 bases from V and 7 bases from J, the junction contained 5 bases not matched to a gene. This sequence was found in a man aged 25-45 years in good health and CMV-seronegative. The sequencing input was PBMCs. The chain is built from TRBV28 and TRBJ1-6; 10 positions match TRBD1. This CDR3 reads CASSPGTGDNSPLHF. The CDR3 DNA sequence: TGTGCCAGCAGTCCTGGGACAGGGGACAATTCACCCCTCCACTTT.